In this sample, the clone carrying this TCR beta chain turned up a few times. Indicated time point: after trial treatment. Regarding treatment: LDRT plus nivolumab, ipilimumab, low-dose cyclophosphamide and aspirin (RACIN trial). With 6 bases clipped from V and 0 bases from J, the junction kept 5 bases outside the gene matches. This CDR3 is built from 15 residues. Germline V gene sequence: CDR1 SGHVS, CDR2 FQNEAQ. The data derive from a study of low-dose radiotherapy and immunotherapy resistance in tumors. Alpha and beta chains were covered, as first-strand cDNA relied on TRAV- and TRBV-specific primers. The TCRs were subjected to amplification over roughly 18 PCR cycles employing a constant-region primer in conjunction with a V-primer adapter. In TCRdb, the reads were re-called with MiXCR into one record per CDR3 protein. The sample shows approximately 80,000 distinct CDR3 sequences, 15% to 20% of them seen only once.

The sequences come from PBMCs, collected after low-dose radiotherapy plus immunotherapy. The chain links TRBV7-8 to TRBJ2-1; TRBD2 matches 7 bases. The clonotype was recovered from a male donor with prostate cancer. The CDR3: CASRLGGSSYNEQFF. CDR3 nucleotides: TGTGCCAGCAGATTGGGAGGGAGCTCCTACAATGAGCAGTTCTTC.